Listed below are T cell receptor beta chains from one sample, sequenced in a study of shared clonotypes between healthy human individuals. The repertoire was sequenced with immunoSEQ multiplex PCR; TCRdb's copy has only in-frame clones and lacks some. The sample has approximately 320,000 clones; around 67% are singletons. Sequenced material: memory CD4+ T cells sorted from blood. Source of these receptors: a man aged 25 to 45 in good health. Each CDR3 is given with its conserved first and last residue. A D gene is named only where the DNA matches it firmly. Only some rows state a clone size, as once, few, many or a class for expanded clones.

D: NA; size: NA; J: TRBJ2-3; V: TRBV11-2; CDR3: CASSLEVGRPSTDTQYF; DNA: TGTGCCAGCAGCTTAGAGGTGGGCCGACCTAGCACAGATACGCAGTATTTT
D: NA; size: NA; J: TRBJ1-4; V: TRBV29-1; CDR3: CSALEGNSVEKLFF; DNA: TGCAGCGCCCTTGAAGGCAACTCGGTGGAAAAACTGTTTTTT
D: TRBD1; size: NA; J: TRBJ2-7; V: TRBV10-3; CDR3: CAISESPGQRHEQYF; DNA: TGTGCCATCAGTGAGTCGCCGGGACAGCGTCACGAGCAGTACTTC
D: NA; size: NA; J: TRBJ2-7; V: TRBV5-1; CDR3: CASSLATDRAKQYF; DNA: TGCGCCAGCAGCCTGGCCACGGACCGAGCGAAGCAGTACTTC
D: NA; size: NA; J: TRBJ2-5; V: TRBV9; CDR3: CASSVATRPQETQYF; DNA: TGTGCCAGCAGCGTAGCTACGCGGCCCCAAGAGACCCAGTACTTC
D: TRBD2; size: NA; J: TRBJ2-7; V: TRBV5-5; CDR3: CASSLIGEGEQYF; DNA: TGTGCCAGCAGCCTCATAGGGGAGGGCGAGCAGTACTTC
D: NA; size: NA; J: TRBJ2-1; V: TRBV7-8; CDR3: CASSADFAGSSYNEQFF; DNA: TGTGCCAGCAGCGCGGACTTCGCCGGGAGCTCCTACAATGAGCAGTTCTTC
D: NA; size: NA; J: TRBJ2-7; V: TRBV5-6; CDR3: CASSLEVGGQAGHEQYF; DNA: TGTGCCAGCAGCTTGGAGGTGGGCGGACAGGCGGGACACGAGCAGTACTTC
D: NA; size: NA; J: TRBJ2-2; V: TRBV7-2; CDR3: CASSTGQPAAGELFF; DNA: TGTGCCAGCAGTACCGGACAGCCTGCGGCCGGGGAGCTGTTTTTT
D: TRBD2; size: NA; J: TRBJ2-2; V: TRBV11-2; CDR3: CASSFSGSLLSGELFF; DNA: TGTGCCAGCAGCTTTAGCGGGAGTCTGTTATCCGGGGAGCTGTTTTTT
D: TRBD2; size: NA; J: TRBJ2-1; V: TRBV12-5; CDR3: CASGLVRGSIAGEPVPGTNEQFF; DNA: TGTGCTAGTGGTTTGGTACGGGGGTCGATAGCGGGAGAGCCCGTACCGGGCACCAATGAGCAGTTCTTC
D: TRBD1; size: NA; J: TRBJ1-5; V: TRBV19; CDR3: CASSRYLGQPDINQPQHF; DNA: TGTGCCAGTAGTAGATATCTGGGACAGCCCGATATTAATCAGCCCCAGCATTTT
D: TRBD2; size: NA; J: TRBJ2-2; V: TRBV10-3; CDR3: CAISRLAGGGTGELFF; DNA: TGTGCCATCAGTCGACTAGCGGGAGGAGGCACCGGGGAGCTGTTTTTT
D: NA; size: NA; J: TRBJ1-5; V: TRBV30; CDR3: CACDPHYSNQPQHF; DNA: TGTGCCTGCGACCCTCATTATAGCAATCAGCCCCAGCATTTT
D: NA; size: once; J: TRBJ2-7; V: TRBV2; CDR3: CASARRASSYEQYF; DNA: TGTGCCAGCGCTCGACGGGCCTCCTCCTACGAGCAGTACTTC
D: NA; size: NA; J: TRBJ2-4; V: TRBV11-2; CDR3: CASSRTENIQYF; DNA: TGTGCCAGCAGCCGAACAGAAAACATTCAGTACTTC
D: TRBD2; size: NA; J: TRBJ2-1; V: TRBV5-1; CDR3: CASSLNGLAGEGQFF; DNA: TGCGCCAGCAGCTTGAACGGACTAGCGGGAGAAGGGCAGTTCTTC
D: NA; size: NA; J: TRBJ2-2; V: TRBV27; CDR3: CASRGAATGELFF; DNA: TGTGCCAGCAGGGGAGCGGCAACCGGGGAGCTGTTTTTT
D: TRBD1; size: NA; J: TRBJ2-2; V: TRBV7-7; CDR3: CASSPRPGTGVAGELFF; DNA: TGTGCCAGCAGCCCAAGGCCCGGGACAGGGGTAGCCGGGGAGCTGTTTTTT
D: NA; size: NA; J: TRBJ2-3; V: TRBV5-4; CDR3: CASSFPSLYSTDTQYF; DNA: TGTGCCAGCAGCTTCCCATCGCTATATAGCACAGATACGCAGTATTTT
D: NA; size: once; J: TRBJ2-3; V: TRBV15; CDR3: CATGDTGLRADTQYF; DNA: TGTGCCACCGGAGACACGGGACTGAGGGCGGATACGCAGTATTTT
D: TRBD1; size: NA; J: TRBJ1-1; V: TRBV9; CDR3: CASSVNDRGVVTEAFF; DNA: TGTGCCAGCAGCGTTAATGACAGGGGAGTTGTCACTGAAGCTTTCTTT
D: TRBD1; size: NA; J: TRBJ2-2; V: TRBV10-2; CDR3: CAGQGAYTGELFF; DNA: TGCGCCGGACAGGGGGCATACACCGGGGAGCTGTTTTTT
D: NA; size: NA; J: TRBJ2-3; V: TRBV29-1; CDR3: CSVVVGDTQYF; DNA: TGCAGCGTTGTAGTAGGAGATACGCAGTATTTT
D: TRBD1; size: NA; J: TRBJ1-2; V: TRBV5-1; CDR3: CASSIGQGYGYTF; DNA: TGCGCCAGCAGCATCGGACAGGGCTATGGCTACACCTTC
D: NA; size: NA; J: TRBJ2-1; V: TRBV7-9; CDR3: CASSFVAVNEQFF; DNA: TGTGCCAGCAGCTTCGTGGCAGTCAATGAGCAGTTCTTC
D: NA; size: many; J: TRBJ2-1; V: TRBV10-1; CDR3: CASSEWAGTEQFF; DNA: TGCGCCAGCAGTGAGTGGGCGGGTACCGAGCAGTTCTTC
D: TRBD1; size: NA; J: TRBJ1-5; V: TRBV2; CDR3: CASRDREQPQHF; DNA: TGTGCCAGCAGGGACAGGGAACAGCCCCAGCATTTT
D: NA; size: NA; J: TRBJ2-1; V: TRBV18; CDR3: CASSPEFYNEQFF; DNA: TGTGCCAGCTCACCAGAATTCTACAATGAGCAGTTCTTC
D: TRBD2; size: NA; J: TRBJ2-1; V: TRBV5-1; CDR3: CASSFLTSVNNEQFF; DNA: TGCGCCAGCAGCTTCCTAACTAGCGTAAACAATGAGCAGTTCTTC
D: NA; size: NA; J: TRBJ1-2; V: TRBV19; CDR3: CASRPGDAAYGYTF; DNA: TGTGCCAGTAGACCCGGGGACGCAGCTTATGGCTACACCTTC
D: NA; size: once; J: TRBJ2-2; V: TRBV19; CDR3: CASSIVGGTGELFF; DNA: TGTGCCAGTAGTATAGTTGGGGGCACCGGGGAGCTGTTTTTT
D: NA; size: NA; J: TRBJ2-7; V: TRBV7-6; CDR3: CASSLAGGAYEQYF; DNA: TGTGCCAGCAGCTTAGCGGGAGGCGCCTACGAGCAGTACTTC
D: TRBD2; size: NA; J: TRBJ2-7; V: TRBV6-5; CDR3: CASSSPSGSYEQYF; DNA: TGTGCCAGCAGTAGTCCAAGCGGGAGTTACGAGCAGTACTTC
D: NA; size: NA; J: TRBJ2-2; V: TRBV9; CDR3: CASSVNTGELFF; DNA: TGTGCCAGCAGCGTGAACACCGGGGAGCTGTTTTTT
D: NA; size: many; J: TRBJ2-3; V: TRBV5-1; CDR3: CASSRERTATDTQYF; DNA: TGCGCCAGCAGCAGGGAGCGGACTGCGACAGATACGCAGTATTTT